The entry below describes one TCR beta chain. This clone's antigen is unknown. Per-base quality was not reported, and no clone a single base away is much larger than it. Libraries were made using PCR. TCR sequencing of DNA from cultured CD4+ T cells used the Oncomine TCR Beta short-read assay at the Johns Hopkins FTIC core. The QIAamp micro DNA kit was used to extract genomic DNA from the cultured CD4+ T cells. Oncomine TCR Beta libraries from cultured CD4+ T cells were pooled with unique dual indexes and sequenced on an Illumina iSeq 100. In the paper's pipeline: Non-productive sequences were removed, and CDR3s that did not start with C, did not end with F or W, or were shorter than 7 amino acids were discarded. The MANAFEST web application identified antigen-specific clonotypes by comparing peptide-stimulated wells against reference wells and other culture wells. To be called positive, a clone needed an FDR below 0.05, an odds ratio above 5, and a productive frequency above 0.1% in at least two of three replicate wells. A clonotype counted as cross-reactive if it showed significant expansion both in the SARS-CoV-2 spike wells and in at least one common cold coronavirus spike condition. CDR3 homology was assessed with Levenshtein distances (stringdist) and unrooted phylogenetic trees (ape) in R version 3.6.1. Clones were called with MiXCR by TCRdb after fastp trimmed the public reads at Q25, and only in-frame beta chains were retained. All rows with the same CDR3 protein become a single entry with the most common DNA and genes. These V and J calls derive from TCRdb rather than the authors' analysis. Present in this sample are 10,000 to 13,000 distinct CDR3 sequences, roughly 67% of which were seen just once. 30% to 40% of the sample goes to the ten largest clones.

Via the germline V gene, CDR1 is SNHLY and CDR2 FYNNEI. From the cysteine through the phenylalanine, the CDR3 covers 14 amino acids. Kept here is only the CDR3 DNA, which spans 42 bases and is read in frame from base 1. V is reduced by 7 bases and J by 1 base, leaving a spacing of 14 bases between them. The record originates from a study of vaccination and CD4 T cells after COVID-19 (dated by TCRdb to the early 2020s). The study in broad terms: SARS-CoV-2 positivity had been established in the convalescent patients by nasal swab PCR, and mild disease was recorded in several of these patients and severe disease in one. The convalescent cohort comprised six males and four females, including two Hispanic individuals, seven Caucasians, two Asians and one multiracial person. Participants got two doses of the Pfizer-BioNTech BNT162b2 vaccine (n=8) or two doses of the Moderna mRNA-1273 vaccine (n=2). Post-COVID blood samples were collected from convalescent patients a median of roughly 100 days after diagnosis, with a range of about 30 to 161 days. Post-vaccine blood samples were collected a median of around 10 weeks after the second vaccine dose, ranging from roughly 14 to 241 days. Overlapping spike peptide pools from SARS-CoV-2 and from the common cold coronaviruses HCoV-NL63, HCoV-OC43 and HCoV-229E were used as culture stimuli. Control cultures used a CEFX viral epitope pool as positive control, an HIV-1 Nef peptide pool as negative control, or no peptide. In around nine COVID-19 convalescent patients and a few infection-naive healthy vaccine recipients, the spike-specific CD4+ TCR repertoire before mRNA vaccination was compared with the repertoire after mRNA vaccination. The study at large found these results: In convalescent patients, a median roughly 85% of post-vaccine SARS-CoV-2-reactive clones were detected only after vaccination, suggesting vaccine-specific priming. An increase in the median number of SARS-CoV-2-reactive clonotypes from more than 20 after infection to 38 after vaccination was observed, but the change was not found to be significant. Relatively few convalescent patients were included in the study, and early timepoints after natural infection were not analyzed. Of the vaccine-specific clones in convalescent patients, 304 of 307, or nearly all, reacted only to SARS-CoV-2 spike and did not cross-react with common cold coronaviruses.

In light of the paper, this sample's treatment or condition label describes: approximately nine-day PBMC culture with coronavirus spike peptide pools or control peptides (ViraFEST assay). The ViraFEST assay, used in the study, expanded antigen-specific T cells with peptide pools and then identified the expanded clonotypes through TCR sequencing. The convalescent patients' positive SARS-CoV-2 PCR tests were from March to December 2020, which was before the Alpha, Beta and Delta variants emerged in the United States. PBMCs were cultured at roughly 1.8 million per well in IMDM supplemented with about 5% human AB serum and about 9.6 IU/ml IL-2, with approximately 9.2 ug/ml peptide pools added. Half of the culture medium was replaced with fresh IL-2-containing medium on days 3 and 7. After around 10 days of culture, CD4+ T cells were isolated by negative selection using the EasySep CD4+ T cell isolation kit. Ficoll-Paque Plus gradient centrifugation was used to isolate PBMCs from whole blood, and the isolated PBMCs were then either used fresh or cryopreserved at -140C. Culture conditions were generally each tested in triplicate wells.

Recombination connected TRBV2 to TRBJ2-7, with the D gene not clear enough to name. This clonotype originated in a human donor who had recovered from COVID-19. Sequencing was carried out using CD4+ T cells from blood, cultured in vitro. The CDR3 region has the sequence CASIAALASYEQYF. At the DNA level, the sequence is TGTGCCAGCATCGCGGCTCTGGCGTCCTACGAGCAGTACTTC.